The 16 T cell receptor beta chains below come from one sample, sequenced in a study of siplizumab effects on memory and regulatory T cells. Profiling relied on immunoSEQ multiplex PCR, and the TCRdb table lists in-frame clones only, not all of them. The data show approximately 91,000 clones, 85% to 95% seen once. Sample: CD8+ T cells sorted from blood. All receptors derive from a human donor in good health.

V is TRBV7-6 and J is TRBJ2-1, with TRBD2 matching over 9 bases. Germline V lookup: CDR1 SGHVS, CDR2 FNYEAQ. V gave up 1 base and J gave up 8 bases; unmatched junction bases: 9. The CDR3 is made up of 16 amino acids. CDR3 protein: CASSLDVSSGTDEQFF. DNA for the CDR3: TGTGCCAGCAGCTTAGACGTATCTAGCGGGACTGATGAGCAGTTCTTC. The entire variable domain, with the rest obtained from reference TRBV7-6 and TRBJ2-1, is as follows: GAGVSQSPRYKVTKRGQDVALRCDPISGHVSLYWYRQALGQGPEFLTYFNYEAQQDKSGLPNDRFSAERPEGSISTLTIQRTEQRDSAMYRCASSLDVSSGTDEQFFGPGTRLTVL.

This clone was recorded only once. The CDR3 loop reads CASSLSPRAYEQYF. The CDR3 DNA sequence: TGTGCCAGCAGTTTATCGCCCAGGGCCTACGAGCAGTACTTC. The chain uses TRBV27 and TRBJ2-7; perhaps TRBD1 as D (5 bases). V was shortened by 0 bases and J by 2 bases, with 8 bases between the two germline ends. The germline CDR1 and CDR2 sequences are MNHEY and SMNVEV (reference sequence). The CDR3 is 14 residues long.

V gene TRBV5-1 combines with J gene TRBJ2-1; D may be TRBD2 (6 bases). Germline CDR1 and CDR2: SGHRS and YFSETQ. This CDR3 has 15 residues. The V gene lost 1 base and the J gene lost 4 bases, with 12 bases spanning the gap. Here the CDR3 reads CASSLRPSEYNEQFF. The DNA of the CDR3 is TGCGCCAGCAGCTTGAGGCCTAGCGAGTACAATGAGCAGTTCTTC.

The CDR3 sequence is CASSLQDNWNTGELFF. The CDR3 DNA reads TGTGCCAGCAGCTTACAGGATAATTGGAACACCGGGGAGCTGTTTTTT. The chain uses TRBV9 and TRBJ2-2, with D possibly being TRBD1 (5 bases). V was clipped by 4 bases and J by 1 base, with 14 bases between them. Germline-derived CDR1 and CDR2 are SGDLS and YYNGEE. The CDR3 has 16 amino acids.

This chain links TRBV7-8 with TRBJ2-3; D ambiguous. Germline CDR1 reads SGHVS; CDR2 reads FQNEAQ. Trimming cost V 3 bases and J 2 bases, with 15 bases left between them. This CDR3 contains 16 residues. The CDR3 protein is CASSFEITGITDTQYF. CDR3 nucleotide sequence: TGTGCCAGCAGCTTCGAAATAACGGGCATCACAGATACGCAGTATTTT.

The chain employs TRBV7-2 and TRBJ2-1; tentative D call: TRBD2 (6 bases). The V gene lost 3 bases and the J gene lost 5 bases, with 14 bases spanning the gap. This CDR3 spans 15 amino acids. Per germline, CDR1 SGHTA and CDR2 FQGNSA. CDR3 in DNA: TGTGCCAGCAGCTTCCTAGGGGCTAGCGACAATGAGCAGTTCTTC. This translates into CASSFLGASDNEQFF. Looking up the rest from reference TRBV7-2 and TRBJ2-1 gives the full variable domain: GAGVSQSPSNKVTEKGKDVELRCDPISGHTALYWYRQSLGQGLEFLIYFQGNSAPDKSGLPSDRFSAERTGGSVSTLTIQRTQQEDSAVYLCASSFLGASDNEQFFGPGTRLTVL.

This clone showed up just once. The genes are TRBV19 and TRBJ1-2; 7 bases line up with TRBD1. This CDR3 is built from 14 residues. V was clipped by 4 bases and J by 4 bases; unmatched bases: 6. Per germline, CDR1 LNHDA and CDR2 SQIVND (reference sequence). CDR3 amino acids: CASSRQGTAYGYTF. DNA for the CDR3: TGTGCCAGTAGTAGACAGGGTACAGCCTATGGCTACACCTTC.

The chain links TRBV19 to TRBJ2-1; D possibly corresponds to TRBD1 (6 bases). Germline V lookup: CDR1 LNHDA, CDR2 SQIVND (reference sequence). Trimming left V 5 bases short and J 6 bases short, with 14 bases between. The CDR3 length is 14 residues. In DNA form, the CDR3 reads TGTGCCAGTAGTCCCCCCACAGGGACCAATGAGCAGTTCTTC. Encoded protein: CASSPPTGTNEQFF.

CDR3 DNA sequence: TGTGCCAGCAGCTCAAAAGAATTTACGGAGCAGTACTTC. Protein sequence: CASSSKEFTEQYF. This sequence joins TRBV7-9 and TRBJ2-7, with D unclear. The V gene's germline CDR1 is SEHNR and CDR2 FQNEAQ (reference sequence). V dropped 4 bases and J dropped 7 bases, with 14 bases sitting between them. The CDR3 is 13 residues long.

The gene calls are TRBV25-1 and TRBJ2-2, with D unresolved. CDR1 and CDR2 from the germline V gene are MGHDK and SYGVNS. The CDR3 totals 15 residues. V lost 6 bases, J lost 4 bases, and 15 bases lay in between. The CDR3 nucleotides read TGTGCCAGCAGGCGACCCAGGAAGGGCACCGGGGAGCTGTTTTTT. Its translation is CASRRPRKGTGELFF.

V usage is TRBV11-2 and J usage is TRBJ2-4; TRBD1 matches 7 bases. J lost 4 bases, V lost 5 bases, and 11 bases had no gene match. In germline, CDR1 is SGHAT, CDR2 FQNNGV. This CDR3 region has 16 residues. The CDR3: CASSDYPGTAKNIQYF. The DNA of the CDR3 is TGTGCCAGCAGCGATTACCCCGGGACAGCAAAAAACATTCAGTACTTC.

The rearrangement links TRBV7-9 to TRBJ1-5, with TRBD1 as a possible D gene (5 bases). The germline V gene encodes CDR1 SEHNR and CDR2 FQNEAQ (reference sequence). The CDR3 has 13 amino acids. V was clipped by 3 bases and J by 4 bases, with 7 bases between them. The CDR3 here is CASSFSGNQPQHF. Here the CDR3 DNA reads TGTGCCAGCAGCTTTTCAGGGAATCAGCCCCAGCATTTT.

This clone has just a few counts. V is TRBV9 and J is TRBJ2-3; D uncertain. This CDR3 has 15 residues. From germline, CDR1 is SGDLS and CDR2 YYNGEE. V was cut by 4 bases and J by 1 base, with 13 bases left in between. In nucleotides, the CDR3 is TGTGCCAGCAGCCCCCCTCCCGGCCGCACAGATACGCAGTATTTT. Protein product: CASSPPPGRTDTQYF.

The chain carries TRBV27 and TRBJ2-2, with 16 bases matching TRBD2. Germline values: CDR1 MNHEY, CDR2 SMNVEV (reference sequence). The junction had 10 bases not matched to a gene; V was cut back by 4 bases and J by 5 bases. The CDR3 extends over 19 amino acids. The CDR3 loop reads CASSWSGLAGGTGTGELFF. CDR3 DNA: TGTGCCAGCAGTTGGTCGGGACTAGCGGGAGGGACAGGGACCGGGGAGCTGTTTTTT.

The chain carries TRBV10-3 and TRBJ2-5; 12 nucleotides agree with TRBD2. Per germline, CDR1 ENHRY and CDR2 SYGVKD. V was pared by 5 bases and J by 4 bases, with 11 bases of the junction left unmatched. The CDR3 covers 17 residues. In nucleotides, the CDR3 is TGTGCCATCAGTACGTCTAGCGGGAGGGTGGGCCGAGAGACCCAGTACTTC. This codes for CAISTSSGRVGRETQYF.

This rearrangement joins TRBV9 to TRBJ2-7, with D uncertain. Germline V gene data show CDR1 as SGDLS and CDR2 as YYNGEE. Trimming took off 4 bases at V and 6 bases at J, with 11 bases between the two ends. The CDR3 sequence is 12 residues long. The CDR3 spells CASSSAVGEQYF. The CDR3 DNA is TGTGCCAGCAGCTCAGCAGTGGGCGAGCAGTACTTC.